The present T cell receptor (beta chain) was sequenced within a study of T cell changes during pregnancy in multiple sclerosis. Only in-frame clones appear in the TCRdb table, and some are missing; sequencing was by immunoSEQ multiplex PCR. The sample has about 59,000 clones; roughly 93% are singletons. V was clipped by 5 bases and J by 3 bases, with 20 bases between them. CDR1 and CDR2 (germline): SGHAT, FQNNGV. This CDR3 has 16 residues. The receptor was isolated from a female donor with multiple sclerosis, enrolled in a pregnancy study. The starting material was CD8+ T cells from peripheral blood mononuclear cells, obtained in the third trimester of pregnancy. The rearrangement joins TRBV11-2 to TRBJ2-7, with D tentatively TRBD2 (5 bases). The CDR3 DNA reads as TGTGCCAGCAGCGTACATGGTCTAGCCGATTTCTACGAGCAGTACTTC. This codes for CASSVHGLADFYEQYF.